Sequencing of this T cell receptor beta chain was carried out in a study of regulatory T cells in long-lasting Graves disease. Stated time point: newly diagnosed GD, antithyroid drugs for less than 3 months. RNA isolated from PBMCs was used to make the TCR library. The CDR3 consists of 13 residues. Comment on this clonotype: A far larger clone is a single base away, which makes a read error likely.

The authors built TCR beta libraries using iRepertoire HTBI primers and Arm-PCR of CDR3 regions. One entry per CDR3 protein, called by TCRdb with MiXCR from the multiplex PCR reads. The sample consists of approximately 480,000 distinct CDR3 sequences, roughly 15% of them appearing once. The sample also formed part of further work on T cells in Graves' hyperthyroidism and ophthalmopathy.

This TCR derives from a man aged 40-50 years with Graves disease. The sample in question was peripheral blood mononuclear cells (PBMCs), obtained at new diagnosis, from a patient treated with antithyroid drugs. The chain links TRBV12-3 or TRBV12-4 to TRBJ2-1; D unresolved. The J call is in doubt because the DNA end fits TRBJ2-5 better. Here the CDR3 DNA reads TGTGCCAGCAGTTTAGCGAGGCGAGGGACCCAGTACTTC. This codes for CASSLARRGTQYF.